This T cell receptor (beta chain) was identified in a study of metastatic and nonmetastatic thyroid tumors. Overall study: Repertoire comparisons spanned blood and tumor or nodule tissue from malignant and benign thyroid patients.

Ahead of thyroid surgery, no patient had received treatment of any kind. The V gene's germline CDR1 is MNHEY and CDR2 SMNVEV (reference sequence). The CDR3 is 14 amino acids. V was shortened by 6 bases and J by 4 bases, with 15 bases between the two germline ends. Original data processing: The study built a papillary thyroid cancer distant-metastasis classifier from CDR3 differences across clinicopathological groups. TCRdb re-called the PCR reads via MiXCR. The V and J calls come from TCRdb's annotation, not from the publication. The sample contains tens of thousands of clones, 11% of which appear only once. This clone occurred many times.

This sequence originates from a female donor with papillary thyroid cancer or a benign thyroid nodule (not recorded which). Some clones in this sample may be carry-over from other donors' samples. Sequencing was done on a sample of blood. The chain has TRBV27 and TRBJ1-1; weak D call: TRBD1 (5 bases). CDR3 in amino acids: CASRARGGITEAFF. The CDR3 region has the DNA TGTGCCAGCAGGGCCCGCGGGGGGATCACTGAAGCTTTCTTT.